This is a list of T cell receptor beta chains from one sample in a study of blood T cells in healthy people across ages. Using its own MiXCR run on the 5' RACE reads, TCRdb lists one record per CDR3 protein. The table has around 1.5 million distinct CDR3 sequences, approximately 60% seen once. Sequences were obtained from blood. Receptors originate from a man between 18 and 35 years old in good health. The CDR3 runs from the conserved cysteine through the conserved F or W. Each record gives: D gene, clone size, V gene, J gene, CDR3 DNA, CDR3 protein. A D gene is named only where the DNA matches it firmly. Not every row has a clone size; where given, it reads once, few, many or a size class.

>TRBD1|few|TRBV29-1|TRBJ1-2
TGCAGCGTTAGACAGGGACCCTATGGCTACACCTTC
CSVRQGPYGYTF
>TRBD1|few|TRBV6-6|TRBJ2-3
TGTGCCAGCAGAAAGACAGGGAGTCCAGATACGCAGTATTTT
CASRKTGSPDTQYF
>NA|NA|TRBV12-3/TRBV12-4|TRBJ2-1
TGTGCCAGCACGGTGCGCTCCCCTTCCTACAATGAGCAGTTCTTC
CASTVRSPSYNEQFF
>NA|NA|TRBV20-1|TRBJ2-1
TGCAGTGCTAGAGCCTGGAAGGTGAGGAGCAATGAGCAGTTCTTC
CSARAWKVRSNEQFF
>NA|NA|TRBV25-1|TRBJ2-5
TGTGCCAGCAGTGAGAGGTTAAGGGCAGGAGAGATCCAGTACTTC
CASSERLRAGEIQYF
>NA|NA|TRBV27|TRBJ2-7
TGTGCCAGCAGCCCGATGATGGGCGAGCAGTACTTC
CASSPMMGEQYF
>TRBD2|NA|TRBV20-1|TRBJ2-5
TGCAGTGCTAGTGTTAGCGGGGGTTCAGGGGAGACCCAGTACTTC
CSASVSGGSGETQYF
>NA|NA|TRBV6-1|TRBJ1-5
TGTGCCAGCAGTGGCCGGGACTCACGACCCCAGCATTTT
CASSGRDSRPQHF
>NA|NA|TRBV6-5|TRBJ1-6
TGTGCCAGCCCGCCGTCACCCCTCCACTTT
CASPPSPLHF
>TRBD2|NA|TRBV4-1|TRBJ2-3
TGCGCCAGCAGCCAAGAATCAGCGGGGGGAAGATCAGATACGCAGTATTTT
CASSQESAGGRSDTQYF
>NA|NA|TRBV5-1|TRBJ2-1
TGCGCCAGCAGCCCGGGTGGAGGCCATGAGCAGTTCTTC
CASSPGGGHEQFF
>TRBD1|NA|TRBV6-1|TRBJ2-5
TGTGCCAGCAGTGAAAGGTCGGACAGGGCGGAGGAAGAGACCCAGTACTTC
CASSERSDRAEEETQYF
>NA|once|TRBV7-9|TRBJ2-3
TGTGCCAGCAGCTCGCTAGACCTCCCCCCCGGAACCGATACGCAGTATTTT
CASSSLDLPPGTDTQYF
>TRBD2|few|TRBV5-1|TRBJ2-7
TGCGCCAGCAGCCCCAGACTAGCAGAGGAGCAGTACTTC
CASSPRLAEEQYF
>NA|NA|TRBV12-3/TRBV12-4|TRBJ2-5
TGTGCCAGCAAGGCAGCGAACCAAGAGACCCAGTACTTC
CASKAANQETQYF
>TRBD2|NA|TRBV4-3|TRBJ2-5
TGCGCCAGCAGCCAAGAGTGGACTAGCGGATGGGAGACCCAGTACTTC
CASSQEWTSGWETQYF
>NA|once|TRBV18|TRBJ2-1
TGTGCCAGCATACCGGACGCCGCCTATTATGAGCAGTTCTTC
CASIPDAAYYEQFF
>NA|NA|TRBV5-1|TRBJ2-7
TGCGCCAGCAGCCCGAGACCTTCGGTGTCCAGGGCCTCCTACGAGCAGTACTTC
CASSPRPSVSRASYEQYF
>TRBD1|NA|TRBV28|TRBJ1-2
TGTGCCAGCAACTTCCGGTACGGGACAGATATTAACTATGGCTACACCTTC
CASNFRYGTDINYGYTF
>TRBD2|many|TRBV29-1|TRBJ2-3
TGCAGCGTTGAAGTGGCTAGCGGGGGGGTCACAGATACGCAGTATTTT
CSVEVASGGVTDTQYF
>TRBD1|NA|TRBV11-2|TRBJ2-6
TGTGCCAGCAGCTTAGGACACAGGGGCTCTGGGGCCAACGTCCTGACTTTC
CASSLGHRGSGANVLTF
>TRBD2|NA|TRBV20-1|TRBJ2-1
TGCAGTGCTAGAGGGGAGCTAGCGGGGGGGGCCAATGAGCAGTTCTTC
CSARGELAGGANEQFF
>NA|NA|TRBV3-1|TRBJ2-4
TGTGCCAGCAGCCAAGAGGGATCAGACCCTAGCCGCGGCAACATTCAGTACTTC
CASSQEGSDPSRGNIQYF
>NA|NA|TRBV12-3/TRBV12-4|TRBJ2-7
TGTGCCAGCAGTTTTTGGGGGCAGGGCTACGAGCAGTACTTC
CASSFWGQGYEQYF
>NA|once|TRBV27|TRBJ2-7
TGTGCCAGCAGCCCAGACAGTACCTTCGGAGGGAAGCAGTACTTC
CASSPDSTFGGKQYF
>TRBD2|NA|TRBV6-6|TRBJ2-7
TGTGCCAGCAGGGAAACCGGGGGGGCCTACGAGCAGTACTTC
CASRETGGAYEQYF
>NA|NA|TRBV7-9|TRBJ1-2
TGTGCCAGCAGCTTAGCGGTAACAACGGAGTATGGCTACACCTTC
CASSLAVTTEYGYTF
>NA|few|TRBV10-3|TRBJ2-7
TGTGCCATCAGTGGTTCGACGGATCCCTACGAGCAGTACTTC
CAISGSTDPYEQYF
>TRBD1|NA|TRBV4-1|TRBJ2-1
TGCGCCAGCAGCCTCGCCGGGACAGGGGGCGAGGAGCAGTTCTTC
CASSLAGTGGEEQFF
>NA|NA|TRBV29-1|TRBJ2-5
TGCAGCGTTGAGCGGGGAGAAGAGACCCAGTACTTC
CSVERGEETQYF
>NA|NA|TRBV13|TRBJ2-7
TGTGCCAGCAGCGAACGACCACGAGATGGGGGCTACGAGCAGTACTTC
CASSERPRDGGYEQYF
>NA|NA|TRBV4-2|TRBJ2-5
TGTGCCAGCAGCCAGCCAGGGGAGGGCGAGACCCAGTACTTC
CASSQPGEGETQYF
>TRBD1|NA|TRBV27|TRBJ1-2
TGTGCCAGCAGGGCGGCAGGGGGCAGAAGGGGCTACACCTTC
CASRAAGGRRGYTF
>NA|NA|TRBV6-4|TRBJ1-6
TGTGCCAGCCGGGATTATAGCTCCTATAATTCACCCCTCCACTTT
CASRDYSSYNSPLHF
>TRBD2|NA|TRBV2|TRBJ2-1
TGTGCCAGCAGGACTAGCGGGGGGCCCGCTAGCTACAATGAGCAGTTCTTC
CASRTSGGPASYNEQFF
>TRBD1|NA|TRBV9|TRBJ1-2
TGTGCCAGCAGCGGCCGGGACAGGAGGACAAATGGCTACACCTTC
CASSGRDRRTNGYTF
>TRBD2|few|TRBV5-1|TRBJ2-5
TGCGCCAGCAGCGTAGACTATGTAAGCGGGGATCAAGAGACCCAGTACTTC
CASSVDYVSGDQETQYF
>TRBD1|NA|TRBV7-8|TRBJ2-7
TGTGCCAGCAGCTTTCGGGACAGGGTCCCCTACGAGCAGTACTTC
CASSFRDRVPYEQYF
>TRBD1|few|TRBV7-9|TRBJ2-7
TGTGCCAGCAGCGCCGTTCTGGACAGGTCCTACGAGCAGTACTTC
CASSAVLDRSYEQYF
>NA|NA|TRBV12-3/TRBV12-4|TRBJ2-5
TGTGCCAGCAGTTTCGAGAATACTAGGGAGCAGTACTTC
CASSFENTREQYF
>NA|NA|TRBV15|TRBJ1-1
TGTGCCACCAGCAAGAGGGGCCACACTGAAGCTTTCTTT
CATSKRGHTEAFF
>TRBD2|NA|TRBV29-1|TRBJ2-5
TGCAGCGTTGCTAATATCGGGGGGGAGTCCCAAGAGACCCAGTACTTC
CSVANIGGESQETQYF
>NA|NA|TRBV20-1|TRBJ2-7
TGCAGTGCTTTCCGGGACGGAGCCTACGAGCAGTACTTC
CSAFRDGAYEQYF
>NA|once|TRBV30|TRBJ1-4
TGTGCCTGGGGGACGACGGAAAAACTGTTTTTT
CAWGTTEKLFF
>NA|few|TRBV28|TRBJ2-5
TGTGCCAGCAGTCAACAGGGTTTGGAGACCCAGTACTTC
CASSQQGLETQYF
>TRBD2|NA|TRBV28|TRBJ2-7
TGTGCCAGCAGTTTATCAAAAGCGGGGTCCGAGCAGTACTTC
CASSLSKAGSEQYF
>NA|NA|TRBV3-1|TRBJ1-2
TGTGCCAGCAGCCAAGGCTCCACGGATCAGGGCTACACCTTC
CASSQGSTDQGYTF
>TRBD2|NA|TRBV7-9|TRBJ2-7
TGTGCCAGCAGATCTTACCTAGCGGGAGAGGGTTACGAGCAGTACTTC
CASRSYLAGEGYEQYF
>NA|once|TRBV4-1|TRBJ1-4
TGCGCCAGCAGCCAAGTTGGGGGACTGGGGGAAAAACTGTTTTTT
CASSQVGGLGEKLFF
>NA|NA|TRBV6-1|TRBJ2-7
TGTGCCAGCAGGGGGACCGACGCTGGGGTCGAGCAGTACTTC
CASRGTDAGVEQYF
>NA|NA|TRBV7-2|TRBJ2-3
TGTGCCAGCAGCTTAGCGCGGACCCGGCCAGATACGCAGTATTTT
CASSLARTRPDTQYF